This T cell receptor (beta chain) was identified in a study of identical twins. From the 5' RACE reads, TCRdb called clonotypes with MiXCR, one entry per CDR3 protein. This table has roughly 200,000 distinct CDR3 sequences, about 15% appearing once. Unmatched junction bases numbered 2, after V lost 2 bases and J lost 4 bases. This CDR3 is built from 14 residues. Looked up from germline, CDR1 is LNHNV and CDR2 is YYDKDF (reference sequence). Note on this clonotype: Its antigen is unknown.

General study findings and limits: Where out-of-frame alpha sequences were twin-shared, they showed excess low generation probability. Without tracking the same donors, conclusions rested on cross-sectional statistical analysis.

The sample also formed part of further work on T cells expressing NK-cell markers. That source adds: All TCR beta repertoires analysed originated from sorted CD3+CD56+NKG2C+, CD3+CD56+NKG2C- and CD3+CD56-NKG2C+ T cells. Each of over 5 donors carried dominant NKG2C+ clonotypes accounting for about 1.0-8% of CD8+ T cells.

The sample comprised CD8+ T cells sorted from blood. The sequence came from a woman under 30 in good health. This chain joins TRBV15 and TRBJ1-5; 7 nucleotides match TRBD1. The CDR3 bases are TGTGCCACCAGCAGACAGGGGGGAAATCAGCCCCAGCATTTT. It is translated as CATSRQGGNQPQHF.